Shown below are 21 T cell receptor beta chains from a single sample sequenced in a study of control samples from healthy donors and cancer patients. Some clones are missing from TCRdb's copy, which holds only in-frame ones; the method was immunoSEQ multiplex PCR. The sample includes approximately 150,000 clones, 94% seen only once; the top ten take around 13%. Sequencing was performed on blood. The source of these receptors is a man aged 40-55 years in good health.

This rearrangement joins TRBV28 to TRBJ2-7, with D tentatively TRBD2 (7 bases). This CDR3 is 13 amino acids long. Germline CDR1 and CDR2: MDHEN and SYDVKM. The germline V and J ends were trimmed by 5 bases and 7 bases, with 15 bases remaining between them. In DNA, the CDR3 is TGTGCCAGCAGTGTCCTGGGGGGGCGAGAGCAGTACTTC. Translated: CASSVLGGREQYF.

The V gene is TRBV6-2 or TRBV6-3, the J gene TRBJ2-3; 8 bases match TRBD1. The V gene end was trimmed by 5 bases and the J gene end by 2 bases; junction bases not matched to a gene: 3. In germline, CDR1 is MNHEY, CDR2 SVGEGT. This CDR3 spans 14 amino acids. CDR3 sequence reads: CASSGQGPTDTQYF. The CDR3 DNA reads as TGTGCCAGCAGTGGACAGGGTCCCACAGATACGCAGTATTTT.

The V call is TRBV19, the J call TRBJ1-5, with D unclear. CDR3 length: 15 residues. The germline CDR1 and CDR2 sequences are LNHDA and SQIVND (reference sequence). Between the trimmed V and J ends, which lost 7 bases and 0 bases, there was a span of 13 bases. The CDR3 here is CASTPWGYSNQPQHF. Here the CDR3 DNA reads TGTGCCAGTACCCCATGGGGTTATAGCAATCAGCCCCAGCATTTT.

The CDR3 DNA is TGTGCCAGCAGCGCGACAGTAGGGCACGAGCAGTACTTC. Amino acids: CASSATVGHEQYF. The chain joins TRBV7-6 to TRBJ2-7; maybe TRBD1 (5 bases). Looked up from germline, CDR1 is SGHVS and CDR2 is FNYEAQ. V lost 5 bases and J 5 bases, leaving 13 bases between the germline ends. This CDR3 comprises 13 residues.

The chain links TRBV5-1 to TRBJ2-7; maybe TRBD1 (5 bases). CDR1 is SGHRS and CDR2 is YFSETQ in the germline V gene. V was shortened by 0 bases and J by 4 bases, with 14 bases between the two germline ends. CDR3 size: 15 residues. The CDR3 here is CASSLGGQGLYEQYF. For the CDR3, the DNA is TGCGCCAGCAGCTTGGGAGGTCAGGGCTTGTACGAGCAGTACTTC.

The V and J genes are TRBV6-5 and TRBJ2-1; either TRBD1 or TRBD2 may fit D (5 bases each). Trimming shortened V by 7 bases and J by 5 bases, and 12 bases separated the two germline ends. Germline V gene lookup returns CDR1 MNHEY and CDR2 SVGAGI. This CDR3 comprises 13 residues. The CDR3 sequence: CASTRGRNNEQFF. The CDR3 nucleotides read TGTGCCAGCACACGGGGCCGAAACAATGAGCAGTTCTTC.

The chain couples TRBV7-8 to TRBJ2-5; no definite D call. CDR1 and CDR2 (germline): SGHVS, FQNEAQ. This CDR3 contains 14 residues. Trimming cost V 5 bases and J 2 bases, with 12 bases left between them. CDR3 bases: TGTGCCAGCAGCCCCGACTCCTGGCAAGAGACCCAGTACTTC. Translation gives CASSPDSWQETQYF.

V and J are TRBV7-9 and TRBJ2-3, with D tentatively TRBD2 (7 bases). CDR1 SEHNR and CDR2 FQNEAQ come from the germline V gene (reference sequence). The CDR3 length is 16 residues. Trimming pared 7 bases from V and 8 bases from J, leaving 25 bases between. The CDR3 sequence is CASIHEGGNPPITQYF. CDR3 coding DNA: TGTGCCAGCATTCACGAGGGGGGGAACCCGCCAATTACGCAGTATTTT.

CDR3 in DNA: TGTGCCAGCAGCTTGGGAGGGGGCACTGAAGCTTTCTTT. Residues: CASSLGGGTEAFF. The V gene is TRBV5-6, the J gene TRBJ1-1, with D possibly TRBD1 on 6 matching bases. Germline assignment: CDR1 SGHDT and CDR2 YYEEEE. V dropped 0 bases and J dropped 4 bases, with 7 bases sitting between them. This CDR3 spans 13 amino acids.

The chain employs TRBV6-2 or TRBV6-3 and TRBJ1-1; D remains unclear. The V and J ends lost 0 bases and 0 bases respectively, with 8 bases between them. CDR3 length equals 15 residues. Germline values: CDR1 MNHEY, CDR2 SVGEGT. CDR3 amino acids: CASSYSARLNTEAFF. CDR3 bases: TGTGCCAGCAGTTACTCGGCCAGATTGAACACTGAAGCTTTCTTT.

This chain joins TRBV7-2 and TRBJ1-2; D is possibly TRBD1 (6 bases). The germline V and J ends were trimmed by 0 bases and 7 bases, with 15 bases remaining between them. The V gene's germline CDR1 is SGHTA and CDR2 FQGNSA. This CDR3 has 15 amino acids. CDR3 sequence (DNA): TGTGCCAGCAGCTTAGCGCTTGGGGGGCCGGGTGGCTACACCTTC. It yields the protein CASSLALGGPGGYTF.

This chain links TRBV9 with TRBJ1-1; 7 nucleotides line up with TRBD1. CDR3 length: 13 residues. Germline V gene data show CDR1 as SGDLS and CDR2 as YYNGEE. The V segment lost 3 bases and the J segment 10 bases; nucleotides outside the gene matches: 9. CDR3 sequence: CASSADRPEGAFF. The DNA of the CDR3 is TGTGCCAGCAGCGCGGACAGGCCCGAGGGAGCTTTCTTT.

The V call is TRBV7-8, the J call TRBJ2-5; D is tentatively TRBD1 or TRBD2 (5 bases each). This CDR3 contains 15 residues. Deletions cut 5 bases from V and 2 bases from J, with 15 bases between. Germline loops: CDR1 SGHVS, CDR2 FQNEAQ. CDR3 loop: CASSEGAGRQETQYF. The CDR3 DNA reads TGTGCCAGCAGCGAAGGGGCAGGGAGACAAGAGACCCAGTACTTC.

This clone was detected a few times. The CDR3 nucleotides are TGTGCCACCAGTGATGGGTCCGCCGGGGAGCTGTTTTTT. This gives the protein CATSDGSAGELFF. The genes are TRBV24-1 and TRBJ2-2, with unresolved D. Germline V gives CDR1 KGHDR, CDR2 SFDVKD. The CDR3 length is 13 residues. Trimming stripped 3 bases from V and 6 bases from J, with 7 bases between.

The chain carries TRBV27 and TRBJ2-1, with 16 bases fitting TRBD2. V shed 2 bases and J 8 bases; nucleotides not matched to a gene: 3. The CDR3 runs 16 residues. Germline assignment: CDR1 MNHEY and CDR2 SMNVEV (reference sequence). CDR3 sequence: CASSLPGTSGGDEQFF. The DNA of the CDR3 is TGTGCCAGCAGTTTACCCGGGACTAGCGGGGGGGATGAGCAGTTCTTC.

The CDR3 bases are TGTGCCAGCAGCTTCCCCGGGACAGAAAGTGGCTACACCTTC. Translated, it gives CASSFPGTESGYTF. The rearrangement joins TRBV7-2 to TRBJ1-2; 7 bases map to TRBD1. The trim removed 3 bases at V and 7 bases at J, leaving 8 bases unmatched. Germline CDR1 and CDR2: SGHTA and FQGNSA. CDR3 length: 14 residues.

The V gene is TRBV6-5, the J gene TRBJ2-3; 10 positions match TRBD2. CDR3 length: 14 residues. Trimming removed 10 bases from V and 0 bases from J; junction bases left unmatched: 4. Looked up from germline, CDR1 is MNHEY and CDR2 is SVGAGI. CDR3 DNA: TGTGCCACCCAGACTAGCGGGAGCACAGATACGCAGTATTTT. Translating it yields CATQTSGSTDTQYF.

The chain employs TRBV18 and TRBJ2-5, with TRBD2 as a possible D gene (5 bases). Per germline, CDR1 KGHSH and CDR2 LQKENI. The CDR3 runs 15 residues. Trimming pared 0 bases from V and 5 bases from J, leaving 13 bases between. The CDR3 here is CASSPPRAGGETQYF. The CDR3 coding sequence is TGTGCCAGCTCACCACCCCGGGCAGGCGGGGAGACCCAGTACTTC.

The V gene is TRBV9, the J gene TRBJ2-3, with D maybe TRBD2 (6 bases). Germline CDR1 reads SGDLS; CDR2 reads YYNGEE. This CDR3 is built from 14 residues. V lost 0 bases to trimming and J lost 5 bases, with 10 bases between them. In DNA form, the CDR3 reads TGTGCCAGCAGCGTAGCTACCGGGGGAGATACGCAGTATTTT. Residues: CASSVATGGDTQYF. The variable domain in full, completed from reference TRBV9 and TRBJ2-3, reads DSGVTQTPKHLITATGQRVTLRCSPRSGDLSVYWYQQSLDQGLQFLIQYYNGEERAKGNILERFSAQQFPDLHSELNLSSLELGDSALYFCASSVATGGDTQYFGPGTRLTVL.

For the CDR3, the DNA is TGTGCCAGCAGCACGGGACAGGGCTCCTACGAGCAGTACTTC. Its protein is CASSTGQGSYEQYF. The chain uses TRBV5-6 and TRBJ2-7; 9 bases map to TRBD1. The V gene's germline CDR1 is SGHDT and CDR2 YYEEEE. V shed 4 bases, J shed 0 bases, and the junction held 2 bases outside the gene matches. The CDR3 has 14 amino acids. Together with reference TRBV5-6 and TRBJ2-7, the CDR3 gives the full variable domain: DAGVTQSPTHLIKTRGQQVTLRCSPKSGHDTVSWYQQALGQGPQFIFQYYEEEERQRGNFPDRFSGHQFPNYSSELNVNALLLGDSALYLCASSTGQGSYEQYFGPGTRLTVT.

The chain combines TRBV7-9 with TRBJ2-7; 7 bases match TRBD1. The V gene end was trimmed by 5 bases and the J gene end by 4 bases; junction bases not matched to a gene: 11. The CDR3 contains 15 residues. Germline loops: CDR1 SEHNR, CDR2 FQNEAQ (reference sequence). CDR3 sequence: CASSPGGQRIYEQYF. The CDR3 coding sequence is TGTGCCAGCAGCCCAGGGGGACAGAGGATATACGAGCAGTACTTC.